This T cell receptor (beta chain) was identified in a study of Graves' ophthalmopathy and Graves' hyperthyroidism (dated by TCRdb to 2016 to 2019). At the level of the whole study: Peripheral blood was collected at initial diagnosis, prior to any treatment. An independent validation cohort was composed of around 19 hyperthyroidism patients and more than 15 patients who later progressed from hyperthyroidism to ophthalmopathy. In 6 or 7 hyperthyroidism patients, T-cell repertoires of thyroid tissue and blood were compared. TCR beta repertoire signatures were used to distinguish Graves' ophthalmopathy from Graves' hyperthyroidism and to predict progression to ophthalmopathy. After sampling, hyperthyroidism patients received methimazole starting at 30 mg daily, and ophthalmopathy patients received high-dose intravenous methylprednisolone. In total, 135 blood samples were TCR-sequenced: 43 ophthalmopathy, about 75 hyperthyroidism and about 17 hyperthyroidism-to-ophthalmopathy patients. To explore V-J signatures that distinguish ophthalmopathy from hyperthyroidism, a discovery set of about a hundred patients was enrolled, made up of 43 with ophthalmopathy and around 60 with stable hyperthyroidism. The paper's findings and limits, for the study overall: Most expanded thyroid clonotypes with a frequency above 0.001 also appeared in blood, which suggests that blood repertoires may reflect the immune response in the thyroid. In cross-validation, the 13-signature model distinguished ophthalmopathy from stable hyperthyroidism with less than 90% sensitivity and over 81% specificity, while in the test set the corresponding values were about 80% and 75%. In validation, the model predicted ophthalmopathy progression with about 70% sensitivity and about 73% specificity; 12 predicted patients were CT-confirmed with GO in a median of around 6.5 months. No statistical method was used to set the sample size in advance, and the investigators knew which group each participant was assigned to.

From the cysteine up to the phenylalanine, the CDR3 has a length of 16 residues. CDR3 DNA is the only sequence kept; it has 48 bases, read in frame from the first base. The germline ends are 17 bases apart after V is trimmed by 4 bases and J by 2 bases. CDR1 and CDR2 are drawn from the germline V gene (reference sequence): SEHNR, FQNEAQ. For repertoire sequencing, the TCR beta CDR3 regions were amplified from RNA transcripts. HTBI primers and the Qiagen OneStep RT-PCR kit were used in a first-round RT-PCR, which was followed by a second-round multiplex PCR, size selection and purification. Sequencing of the libraries was carried out on an Illumina HiSeq2000 in paired-end mode with 100 bp reads. For the original study's pipeline: Reads were processed with SOAPnuke, discarding reads with adapters, uncalled bases, mean Phred below 15, or no exact constant-primer or identifier match. High-quality paired reads were merged with COPE v1.2.5. Each unique nucleotide sequence was treated as a clonotype, and MiTCR v1.1 was used to align the clonotypes to the IMGT TRB V, D and J references. The analysis was limited to V-J combinations with a frequency above 0.0001, which together covered 99.2% of the repertoires. A TCR clonal expansion and chaos score per V-J combination was defined as the ratio of F50 clonal expansion to chaos observed in the TCRdist matrix. Features were reduced by Welch's t-statistics and random forest to over 10 V-J combinations, which fed a naive Bayes classifier. The Morisita-Horn index was used to measure how similar the thyroid and blood repertoires were. Using fastp at Q25 and MiXCR, TCRdb reprocessed the public reads and kept productive beta chains. Rows are unified per CDR3 protein, each entry keeping the most common DNA and genes. TCRdb, not the original authors, processed these V and J calls. The sample profile shows almost 750,000 distinct CDR3 sequences; roughly 41% of them were found once. Less than 55% of the sample lies in the top ten.

Patients with ophthalmopathy had moderately to severely active disease, with a Clinical Activity Score of 3 or more, a NOSPECS grade of 4 or more, and a disease duration of less than 3 months. Patients with other autoimmune diseases, uncontrolled infections, pregnancy or lactation were excluded. Diagnosis relied on clinical symptoms, serum thyroxine, TRAb, thyroid ultrasound and orbital computed tomography. PBMCs were isolated from 7.5 to 10 ml of fresh peripheral blood by Ficoll-Paque density gradient centrifugation. Total RNA was extracted with Trizol reagent and quality-checked on an Agilent 2100 Bioanalyzer. Points on this clonotype: The clone's antigen remains unknown. Base-call qualities are not available, and no considerably larger clone is one nucleotide away.

Specimen: peripheral blood. The chain uses TRBV7-9 and TRBJ1-1; matching of 5 bases hints at TRBD1 as the D gene. This TCR was recovered from an adult man with Graves' ophthalmopathy. Read as DNA, the sequence is TGTGCCAGCAGCTCCGAGACAGCTACTTTAAACACTGAAGCTTTCTTT. Its amino acids are CASSSETATLNTEAFF.